This TCR beta chain was retrieved from a study of shared clonotypes between healthy human individuals. Study-level information: CD8 memory received one plate per donor, CD8 naive two, CD4 memory three and CD4 naive three.

Overall study results and limits: Tissues were not sampled, only blood, and their repertoires likely differ. Naive subsets usually exceeded memory subsets in estimated richness.

The CDR3 runs 14 residues. The V end was cut by 9 bases, the J end by 0 bases, with 13 bases between. Per germline, CDR1 MNHEY and CDR2 SVGAGI. The assay was immunoSEQ multiplex PCR, and TCRdb's table has in-frame clones only and misses some. The repertoire holds over 2,000,000 clones, with around 95% as singletons. Terminally differentiated effector memory CD45RA+ cells were excluded by CCR7 positive selection of CD45RO-negative cells. Details on this clone: The target antigen is unknown.

The origin of this receptor is a man aged 18-30 years in good health. Some clones in this sample may be carry-over from other donors' samples. The rearrangement uses TRBV6-5 and TRBJ2-3; D is uncertain. The sample taken for sequencing was naive CD8+ T cells from PBMCs. The CDR3 here is CASSWQESTDTQYF. The CDR3 DNA sequence: TGTGCCAGTTCTTGGCAGGAGAGCACAGATACGCAGTATTTT.